Listed below are T cell receptor beta chains from one sample, sequenced in a study of blood T cell repertoires in COVID-19. Some clones are missing from TCRdb's copy, which holds only in-frame ones; the method was immunoSEQ multiplex PCR. Altogether 150,000 to 200,000 clones are present, around 80% being singletons, with the ten largest covering 5% to 6%. The specimen was PBMCs or T cells enriched from blood (not recorded which). The receptors come from a man in his forties who had recovered from COVID-19. CDR3s include the opening cysteine and the closing phenylalanine or tryptophan. Fields, in order: CDR3 DNA, CDR3 protein, D gene, J gene, clone size, V gene. The D gene is left open where the match is weak. Only some rows state a clone size, as once, few, many or a class for expanded clones.

DNA: TGTGCCAGCAGCCCGCAGGGGACCTTAGTAGAGACCCAGTACTTC
CDR3: CASSPQGTLVETQYF
D: .
J: TRBJ2-5
size: .
V: TRBV9

DNA: TGTGCCAGTAGGGGCCGGGACAGGGCCTTTTGGGATACGCAGTATTTT
CDR3: CASRGRDRAFWDTQYF
D: TRBD1
J: TRBJ2-3
size: .
V: TRBV19

DNA: TGTGCTAGTGGTTTGGTAAGTTTGGGAAGCGGCACTGAAGCTTTCTTT
CDR3: CASGLVSLGSGTEAFF
D: .
J: TRBJ1-1
size: .
V: TRBV12-5

DNA: TGTGCCAGCAGCCAGTCTGCAGCCTACAATGAGCAGTTCTTC
CDR3: CASSQSAAYNEQFF
D: .
J: TRBJ2-1
size: .
V: TRBV14

DNA: TGTGCCAGCAGCTTAAGAATCGGGTCGGGGGGACCCAATGAGCAGTTCTTC
CDR3: CASSLRIGSGGPNEQFF
D: TRBD2
J: TRBJ2-1
size: .
V: TRBV7-8

DNA: TGTGCCTGGAGTGTACCGGGACAGGGGGCGCGTATCTATGGCTACACCTTC
CDR3: CAWSVPGQGARIYGYTF
D: TRBD1
J: TRBJ1-2
size: .
V: TRBV30

DNA: TGTGCCACCAGTGATGCGGGACAGGATCCCTATGGCTACACCTTC
CDR3: CATSDAGQDPYGYTF
D: TRBD1
J: TRBJ1-2
size: .
V: TRBV24-1

DNA: TGTGCCAGTAGTATGGGGCTCAATCAGCCCCAGCATTTT
CDR3: CASSMGLNQPQHF
D: .
J: TRBJ1-5
size: .
V: TRBV19

DNA: TGTGCCAGCAGAGCGGGACTAGCGGTAACAGATACGCAGTATTTT
CDR3: CASRAGLAVTDTQYF
D: TRBD2
J: TRBJ2-3
size: .
V: TRBV6-5

DNA: TGTGCCAGCAGCTTGGACACCAATTATGGCTACACCTTC
CDR3: CASSLDTNYGYTF
D: .
J: TRBJ1-2
size: .
V: TRBV5-4

DNA: TGTGCCAGCAGACGGGACACCTACGAGCAGTACTTC
CDR3: CASRRDTYEQYF
D: .
J: TRBJ2-7
size: few
V: TRBV2

DNA: TGTGCCTGGAGTGTAAAACCTAACTACACCTTC
CDR3: CAWSVKPNYTF
D: .
J: TRBJ1-2
size: .
V: TRBV30

DNA: TGTGCCAGCAGCTACGGGACTAGCGGGCGGAATGAGCAGTTCTTC
CDR3: CASSYGTSGRNEQFF
D: TRBD2
J: TRBJ2-1
size: .
V: TRBV4-2

DNA: TGTGCCATCAGTCTACAGGGGGGCAATCAGCCCCAGCATTTT
CDR3: CAISLQGGNQPQHF
D: TRBD1
J: TRBJ1-5
size: few
V: TRBV10-3

DNA: TGTGCCAGCAGCCCAAGCCGGGTCAACTATGGCTACACCTTC
CDR3: CASSPSRVNYGYTF
D: .
J: TRBJ1-2
size: .
V: TRBV7-6

DNA: TGTGCCAGCAGCCGCCAGGGACAAATAAATGAAAAACTGTTTTTT
CDR3: CASSRQGQINEKLFF
D: .
J: TRBJ1-4
size: .
V: TRBV11-2

DNA: TGTGCCAGCAGTCGTACGCCATGGGACAGGGACCTATTAGGGGGTGAAAAACTGTTTTTT
CDR3: CASSRTPWDRDLLGGEKLFF
D: TRBD1
J: TRBJ1-4
size: .
V: TRBV6-7

DNA: TGCGCCAGCAGCTTGGGGACAGGGACGTTGGGTGGCTACACCTTC
CDR3: CASSLGTGTLGGYTF
D: TRBD1
J: TRBJ1-2
size: .
V: TRBV5-1

DNA: TGTGCCAGCAGCCGAAAGGGGGTGTCCTACGAGCAGTACTTC
CDR3: CASSRKGVSYEQYF
D: .
J: TRBJ2-7
size: once
V: TRBV3-1/TRBV3-2

DNA: TGTGCCACCAGCAGAGACACCGCCGGGGTTCGAGAGACCCAGTACTTC
CDR3: CATSRDTAGVRETQYF
D: .
J: TRBJ2-5
size: .
V: TRBV15

DNA: TGTGCCAGCAGCTTAGGTCCCGGGGTGGCAGTAACCCGCTACACCTTC
CDR3: CASSLGPGVAVTRYTF
D: .
J: TRBJ1-2
size: .
V: TRBV11-2

DNA: TGTGCCAGCAGCTTAGGAGCGGGGGATGAAGAGACCCAGTACTTC
CDR3: CASSLGAGDEETQYF
D: TRBD2
J: TRBJ2-5
size: .
V: TRBV11-3

DNA: TGTGCCAGCAGTGGGACAGGGGCGGAATCCTATAATTCACCCCTCCACTTT
CDR3: CASSGTGAESYNSPLHF
D: TRBD1
J: TRBJ1-6
size: .
V: TRBV25-1

DNA: TGTGCCTGGAGTGTACTCACCGGGAGGGCGAGGGAGCAGTACTTC
CDR3: CAWSVLTGRAREQYF
D: TRBD2
J: TRBJ2-7
size: .
V: TRBV30

DNA: TGTGCCAGCAGTTATGCCGGGAGGAAAGTGACTGAAGCTTTCTTT
CDR3: CASSYAGRKVTEAFF
D: .
J: TRBJ1-1
size: once
V: TRBV6-5

DNA: TGTGCCACCAGTGATCTGGGGCTCGGCTATGGCTACACCTTC
CDR3: CATSDLGLGYGYTF
D: .
J: TRBJ1-2
size: .
V: TRBV24-1

DNA: TGTGCCAGCAGTTTAAGTAGACGGGGAGAGACCCAGTACTTC
CDR3: CASSLSRRGETQYF
D: .
J: TRBJ2-5
size: few
V: TRBV27

DNA: TGTGCCAGCAGCCCGAGGACTAGCGGGGGGGCCGGAAGGTATGAGCAGTTCTTC
CDR3: CASSPRTSGGAGRYEQFF
D: TRBD2
J: TRBJ2-1
size: .
V: TRBV7-9

DNA: TGTGCCAGCAGCCCTGGACAGGGTGGATGGGAGGGCTACACCTTC
CDR3: CASSPGQGGWEGYTF
D: TRBD1
J: TRBJ1-2
size: .
V: TRBV7-9

DNA: TGTGCCAGCAGCCAAGATATCGGTCAGCCCCAGCATTTT
CDR3: CASSQDIGQPQHF
D: .
J: TRBJ1-5
size: .
V: TRBV3-1/TRBV3-2

DNA: TGTGCCAGTATGTGGCAGGGCATTGACACCGGGGAGCTGTTTTTT
CDR3: CASMWQGIDTGELFF
D: .
J: TRBJ2-2
size: once
V: TRBV19

DNA: TGTGCCAGCAGCGCCAAGGAGCCAGGGCTTCCCGGGGAGCTGTTTTTT
CDR3: CASSAKEPGLPGELFF
D: .
J: TRBJ2-2
size: .
V: TRBV9

DNA: TGTGCCAGCAGCTTTCCCCTAAAAGGAGGGGCCGCGAGCTCCTACGAGCAGTACTTC
CDR3: CASSFPLKGGAASSYEQYF
D: .
J: TRBJ2-7
size: .
V: TRBV5-4

DNA: TGTGCCAGCAAGGACGGGGACACTGAAGCTTTCTTT
CDR3: CASKDGDTEAFF
D: .
J: TRBJ1-1
size: .
V: TRBV27

DNA: TGTGCCATTAGCGGGGGGGTTAAAAACATTCAGTACTTC
CDR3: CAISGGVKNIQYF
D: TRBD2
J: TRBJ2-4
size: few
V: TRBV5-4

DNA: TGCGCCAGCAGTGTGGCGGGGAACACAGATACGCAGTATTTT
CDR3: CASSVAGNTDTQYF
D: .
J: TRBJ2-3
size: many
V: TRBV10-1

DNA: TGCGCCAGCAGACACAGGGGCGCCTACACCGGGGAGCTGTTTTTT
CDR3: CASRHRGAYTGELFF
D: TRBD1
J: TRBJ2-2
size: .
V: TRBV23-1

DNA: TGTGCCAGCAGCTTCTCCGAGTATGGCTACACCTTC
CDR3: CASSFSEYGYTF
D: .
J: TRBJ1-2
size: once
V: TRBV5-4

DNA: TGTGCCAGCAGTACGAGACAGGGGGTGTATGGCTACACCTTC
CDR3: CASSTRQGVYGYTF
D: TRBD1
J: TRBJ1-2
size: .
V: TRBV28

DNA: TGCAGTGCTAGTAGCCAGGGGCTTACTTCCTGGGAGCAGTACTTC
CDR3: CSASSQGLTSWEQYF
D: .
J: TRBJ2-7
size: .
V: TRBV20-1